Reported below is one T cell receptor beta chain. The antigen is not known. CDR3 length: 14 amino acids. Trimming removed 4 bases at V and 6 bases at J, with 15 bases between. Germline V gives CDR1 LGHDT, CDR2 YNNKEL (reference sequence). This sample stems from a study of T cell repertoires in cytomegalovirus infection. Study findings and constraints: Dominating the ex vivo response were TCR beta clonotypes that were CMV-specific and HLA-C-restricted.

TCRdb passed the reads through MiXCR, listing each CDR3 protein once. The table records approximately 550,000 distinct CDR3 sequences, approximately 15% of them present only once. The rearrangement links TRBV3-1 to TRBJ1-2; D call uncertain. This clonotype was obtained from a human donor in good health (CMV status not recorded). Some clones in this sample may be carry-over from other donors' samples. The sample was CD8+ T cells from PBMCs. For the CDR3, the DNA is TGTGCCAGCAGCCCTTTCCTCGATTGGAATGGCTACACCTTC. This codes for CASSPFLDWNGYTF.